One and the same sample provided the 2 T cell receptor beta chains below, sequenced in a study of chemoradiotherapy in HPV16-positive cancers. Assay used: immunoSEQ multiplex PCR; TCRdb lists only in-frame clones, some missing. In the table there are around 2,000 clones, about four fifths of which are singletons. Sequenced here: tumor tissue, sampled from a patient who underwent chemoradiotherapy. These receptor sequences come from a human donor with HPV-associated anogenital cancer.

The CDR3 coding sequence is TGCGCCAGCAGCCAAACCGGCAACCAAGAGACCCAGTACTTC. It is translated as CASSQTGNQETQYF. V and J are TRBV4-1 and TRBJ2-5; D remains ambiguous. Germline CDR1 is MGHRA and CDR2 is YSYEKL. Trimming removed 2 bases from V and 0 bases from J, with 7 bases in between. The CDR3 is made up of 14 amino acids.

The J gene is TRBJ2-3, the V gene TRBV5-1; maybe TRBD2 (6 bases). V lost 6 bases and J 0 bases, leaving 20 bases between the germline ends. The V gene's germline CDR1 is SGHRS and CDR2 YFSETQ. The CDR3 is 17 amino acids. The CDR3 is CASKAFPLSGSTDTQYF. CDR3 nucleotide sequence: TGCGCCAGCAAAGCTTTCCCCCTTAGCGGTAGCACAGATACGCAGTATTTT.